This entry lists 16 T cell receptor beta chains sequenced from one sample in a study of T cells expressing NK-cell markers. One entry per CDR3 protein, without DNA, is what TCRdb gives after re-calling the 5' RACE reads. The data show 200,000 to 300,000 distinct CDR3 sequences, and the top ten clones hold about 4%. The sequencing sample was made of blood T cells: a sorted CD56 or NKG2C T cell subset, CD4+ or CD8+ T cells, or bulk PBMC T cells (not recorded which). The receptors shown here come from a woman aged 18 to 75 in good health.

V and J are TRBV20-1 and TRBJ2-2; TCRdb indicates TRBD2, and absent DNA this call remains unverified. The CDR3 loop spans 13 amino acids. The germline gives CDR1 DFQATT, CDR2 SNEGSKA (reference sequence). The CDR3 loop reads CSAFLAGGGELFF.

The gene calls are TRBV20-1 and TRBJ1-1. Germline V CDR1 and CDR2: DFQATT, SNEGSKA (reference sequence). This CDR3 region has 12 residues. The CDR3 loop is CSALDVDTEAFF.

The rearrangement links TRBV7-2 to TRBJ2-3; no DNA is available, so the TRBD2 call from TCRdb remains unchecked. In germline, CDR1 is SGHTA, CDR2 FQGNSA. This CDR3 region has 16 residues. CDR3 protein: CASSPRRAGGPDTQYF.

This chain joins TRBV4-2 and TRBJ2-7. This CDR3 has 14 residues. CDR1 and CDR2 from the germline V gene are LGHNA and YNFKEQ. The CDR3 spells CASSQVSGVYEQYF.

The J gene is TRBJ2-7, the V gene TRBV12-3 or TRBV12-4; no DNA is available, so the TRBD1 call from TCRdb remains unchecked. The CDR3 loop spans 14 amino acids. The CDR3 loop reads CASSRRGQGYEQYF.

V is TRBV30 and J is TRBJ2-5; TCRdb returns TRBD1, unconfirmable since there is no DNA. The CDR3 length is 16 residues. Per the germline V gene, CDR1 is GTSNPN and CDR2 is SVGIG (reference sequence). The CDR3 region is CAWSWPGTNLRETQYF.

This chain links TRBV12-3 or TRBV12-4 with TRBJ2-3; TCRdb returns TRBD2, unconfirmable since there is no DNA. The CDR3 has 15 amino acids. Here the CDR3 reads CASSLGGHSTDTQYF.

V usage is TRBV14 and J usage is TRBJ2-1; TCRdb reports TRBD2, a call that lacks DNA to check it against. Germline V gene data show CDR1 as SGHDN and CDR2 as FVKESK. This CDR3 contains 20 residues. The CDR3 region is CASSQEKGSGGPSSYNEQFF.

The genes are TRBV7-2 and TRBJ2-2; TCRdb's assignment of TRBD1 cannot be checked, as there is no DNA. The CDR3 loop spans 13 amino acids. The germline V gene has CDR1 SGHTA and CDR2 FQGNSA. CDR3 residues: CASSDRRAGELFF.

The chain links TRBV20-1 to TRBJ1-4. The germline V gene has CDR1 DFQATT and CDR2 SNEGSKA (reference sequence). This CDR3 is built from 15 residues. This CDR3 is CSAREMGATNEKLFF.

The CDR3 spells CASIGGNEKLFF. The V gene is TRBV6-1, the J gene TRBJ1-4; the D call from TCRdb, TRBD1, cannot be confirmed without DNA. CDR3 length: 12 amino acids. Germline assignment: CDR1 MNHNS and CDR2 SASEGT.

This chain uses TRBV5-4 with TRBJ1-1; the D gene TCRdb calls, TRBD1, cannot be checked with no DNA. The CDR3 sequence is 16 residues long. In germline, CDR1 is SGHNT, CDR2 YYREEE (reference sequence). Here the CDR3 reads CASSLAGQGVNTEAFF. Drawing the rest from reference TRBV5-4 and TRBJ1-1, the complete variable domain is ETGVTQSPTHLIKTRGQQVTLRCSSQSGHNTVSWYQQALGQGPQFIFQYYREEENGRGNFPPRFSGLQFPNYSSELNVNALELDDSALYLCASSLAGQGVNTEAFFGQGTRLTVV.

The chain joins TRBV20-1 to TRBJ2-3. CDR3 size: 14 residues. Germline loops: CDR1 DFQATT, CDR2 SNEGSKA (reference sequence). CDR3 residues: CSASRYDSTDTQYF.

J is TRBJ2-4 and V is TRBV19. The germline V gene encodes CDR1 LNHDA and CDR2 SQIVND (reference sequence). The CDR3 contains 13 residues. CDR3 sequence: CASSRGHVGIQYF.

The V gene is TRBV18, the J gene TRBJ1-5. This CDR3 has 17 residues. Germline CDR1 and CDR2: KGHSH and LQKENI. Here the CDR3 reads CASSPIGSTPSNQPQHF.

The V call is TRBV9, the J call TRBJ1-6. This CDR3 spans 12 amino acids. CDR1 and CDR2 (germline): SGDLS, YYNGEE. CDR3: CASSAVIGPLHF.